This T cell receptor beta chain emerged from a study of response to subunit inactivated influenza vaccine. Details on this clonotype: Its antigen is not identified.

Trimming shortened V by 4 bases and J by 8 bases, and 7 bases separated the two germline ends. The germline V gene has CDR1 SGHTA and CDR2 FQGNSA. The CDR3 sequence is 11 residues long. Each CDR3 protein gets one entry after TCRdb re-called the RT-PCR reads with MiXCR. The sample holds a few hundred thousand distinct CDR3 sequences; just over 20% are singletons and the top ten take roughly 10%. General study points: Authors suggested that a seasonal influenza vaccination recruits few new T cells each time.

This sequence originates from a man aged 45-69 years who received an inactivated influenza vaccine. The sequenced sample was PBMCs from blood, obtained less than 22 months after vaccination. V usage is TRBV7-2 and J usage is TRBJ2-3; D may match TRBD1 or TRBD2 (5 bases each). The CDR3 loop reads CASSSGATQYF. The CDR3 DNA reads TGTGCCAGCAGCTCCGGGGCTACGCAGTATTTT.